This T cell receptor (beta chain) was recovered during a study of siplizumab effects on memory and regulatory T cells. Deletions cut 1 base from V and 0 bases from J, with 13 bases between. CDR3 length: 18 residues. Germline CDR1 reads LNHNV; CDR2 reads YYDKDF (reference sequence). Method: immunoSEQ multiplex PCR; TCRdb's copy keeps in-frame clones and lacks some. The sample yields around 100,000 clones, about 91% seen once. The rearrangement links TRBV15 to TRBJ2-6, with unresolved D. The sequence was collected from a human donor in good health. The sample was CD4+ T cells sorted from blood. CDR3: CATSRGSVISSGANVLTF. CDR3 nucleotides: TGTGCCACCAGCAGAGGGAGCGTAATAAGCTCTGGGGCCAACGTCCTGACTTTC.